A single sample gave rise to the 32 T cell receptor beta chains below, sequenced in a study of cytomegalovirus exposure and HLA in healthy donors. The method was immunoSEQ multiplex PCR; TCRdb's version includes in-frame clones alone and lacks a portion of them. This sample has 140,000 to 150,000 clones, with about 94% found just once. Input material: PBMCs. The origin of the receptors is a man younger than 35 in good health and CMV-seropositive.

The gene calls are TRBV27 and TRBJ2-2; 9 bases line up with TRBD2. This CDR3 is 15 amino acids long. The germline CDR1 and CDR2 sequences are MNHEY and SMNVEV (reference sequence). The junction had 7 bases not matched to a gene; V was cut back by 2 bases and J by 9 bases. CDR3 nucleotides: TGTGCCAGCAGTTTAAGTCTAGCGGGGCCCCGGGAGCTGTTTTTT. It yields the protein CASSLSLAGPRELFF.

V and J are TRBV5-1 and TRBJ2-7; D may be TRBD2 (6 bases). V gave up 4 bases and J gave up 2 bases, with 19 bases separating them. The germline V gene has CDR1 SGHRS and CDR2 YFSETQ. This CDR3 region has 16 residues. The CDR3 sequence: CASSLSSSALAYEQYF. DNA of the CDR3: TGCGCCAGCAGCCTCTCTTCTAGCGCTTTGGCCTACGAGCAGTACTTC.

The rearrangement links TRBV7-2 to TRBJ1-3; D is possibly TRBD1 (5 bases). Germline V lookup: CDR1 SGHTA, CDR2 FQGNSA. This CDR3 region has 18 residues. The V end was cut by 5 bases, the J end by 0 bases, with 20 bases between. The CDR3 sequence is CASSPLGAGILSGNTIYF. CDR3 nucleotides: TGTGCCAGCAGCCCCCTAGGGGCAGGCATACTCTCTGGAAACACCATATATTTT.

This chain connects TRBV2 to TRBJ2-4, with D perhaps matching TRBD1 (6 bases). Trimming removed 8 bases from V and 4 bases from J, with 21 bases in between. Per the germline V gene, CDR1 is SNHLY and CDR2 is FYNNEI. The length of the CDR3 is 16 residues. The chain's CDR3 is CASCPTHRETKNIQYF. In nucleotides, the CDR3 is TGTGCCAGCTGCCCGACTCACAGGGAAACTAAAAACATTCAGTACTTC.

The chain combines TRBV5-1 with TRBJ2-7, with D possibly TRBD2 on 6 matching bases. The CDR3 covers 14 residues. V lost 4 bases and J lost 5, with 16 bases in between. CDR1 is SGHRS and CDR2 is YFSETQ in the germline V gene. The CDR3 reads CASSLDWGEDEQYF. DNA for the CDR3: TGCGCCAGCAGCCTGGACTGGGGGGAGGACGAGCAGTACTTC.

This chain joins TRBV4-1 and TRBJ1-2; tentative D call: TRBD1 (6 bases). CDR1 and CDR2 from the germline V gene are MGHRA and YSYEKL. The CDR3 length is 13 residues. Trimming removed 3 bases at V and 3 bases at J, with 8 bases between. The CDR3 sequence is CASSQDSYYGYTF. The DNA of the CDR3 is TGCGCCAGCAGCCAGGACAGTTACTATGGCTACACCTTC.

The rearrangement joins TRBV2 to TRBJ2-7, with D perhaps TRBD1 (6 bases). Per the germline V gene, CDR1 is SNHLY and CDR2 is FYNNEI. Trimming took off 6 bases at V and 5 bases at J, with 11 bases between the two ends. This CDR3 has 12 amino acids. The CDR3 here is CASSQQGNEQYF. The DNA for the CDR3 is TGTGCCAGCAGCCAACAGGGAAACGAGCAGTACTTC.

The rearrangement joins TRBV28 to TRBJ2-1, with D perhaps matching TRBD2 (5 bases). The germline V gene has CDR1 MDHEN and CDR2 SYDVKM. The CDR3 length is 15 residues. V was cut by 5 bases and J by 5 bases, with 16 bases left in between. CDR3 region: CASSMVLEVHNEQFF. CDR3 nucleotides: TGTGCCAGCAGTATGGTCTTGGAGGTCCACAATGAGCAGTTCTTC.

In this sample, this clone turned up once. The chain employs TRBV27 and TRBJ1-5, with 12 nucleotides matching TRBD1. Per the germline V gene, CDR1 is MNHEY and CDR2 is SMNVEV (reference sequence). This CDR3 comprises 18 residues. V lost 3 bases to trimming and J lost 3 bases; unmatched junction nucleotides: 9. CDR3 loop: CASSLGTGGGGPNQPQHF. As DNA, the CDR3 is TGTGCCAGCAGTTTGGGGACAGGGGGCGGAGGGCCCAATCAGCCCCAGCATTTT.

J is TRBJ2-1 and V is TRBV6-5; TRBD1 agrees at 7 bases. The CDR3 runs 12 residues. Trimming removed 4 bases from V and 7 bases from J; junction bases left unmatched: 1. Germline CDR1 reads MNHEY; CDR2 reads SVGAGI. The CDR3 loop is CASSLGQNEQFF. In DNA, the CDR3 is TGTGCCAGCAGTTTGGGACAGAATGAGCAGTTCTTC.

The CDR3 DNA is TGTGCCAGCAGCTTAAAAGCGGGAGTCACAGATACGCAGTATTTT. Protein: CASSLKAGVTDTQYF. This sequence joins TRBV5-4 and TRBJ2-3; 8 bases are a match to TRBD2. CDR1 and CDR2 from the germline V gene are SGHNT and YYREEE (reference sequence). Losses at the gene ends were 2 bases for V and 2 bases for J; bases not matched to a gene: 4. The CDR3 totals 15 residues. Looking up the rest from reference TRBV5-4 and TRBJ2-3 gives the full variable domain: ETGVTQSPTHLIKTRGQQVTLRCSSQSGHNTVSWYQQALGQGPQFIFQYYREEENGRGNFPPRFSGLQFPNYSSELNVNALELDDSALYLCASSLKAGVTDTQYFGPGTRLTVL.

This chain joins TRBV28 and TRBJ2-2; TRBD2 matches at 9 bases. Germline V lookup: CDR1 MDHEN, CDR2 SYDVKM. This CDR3 has 14 residues. The V and J ends lost 6 bases and 2 bases, in that order; junction bases with no gene match: 1. CDR3 in DNA: TGTGCCAGCAGGGGACTAGCTAACACCGGGGAGCTGTTTTTT. Translated: CASRGLANTGELFF.

The chain recombines TRBV11-1 with TRBJ2-7; weak D call: TRBD2 (5 bases). The CDR3 has 14 amino acids. Germline values: CDR1 SGHAT, CDR2 FQDESV (reference sequence). V was pared by 3 bases and J by 3 bases, with 12 bases between. The CDR3 bases are TGTGCCAGCAGCTTTCGGGGATTTAACTACGAGCAGTACTTC. Translating it yields CASSFRGFNYEQYF.

The rearrangement uses TRBV28 and TRBJ1-4; D is undetermined. The CDR3 is 12 amino acids. Germline CDR1 MDHEN, CDR2 SYDVKM. V gave up 2 bases and J gave up 7 bases, with 5 bases separating them. CDR3 amino acids: CASSLMSEKLFF. CDR3 nucleotide sequence: TGTGCCAGCAGTTTAATGAGTGAAAAACTGTTTTTT. Filled out from reference TRBV28 and TRBJ1-4, the complete variable domain reads DVKVTQSSRYLVKRTGEKVFLECVQDMDHENMFWYRQDPGLGLRLIYFSYDVKMKEKGDIPEGYSVSREKKERFSLILESASTNQTSMYLCASSLMSEKLFFGSGTQLSVL.

The chain recombines TRBV28 with TRBJ1-2; D call uncertain. This CDR3 region has 13 residues. CDR1 and CDR2 from the germline V gene are MDHEN and SYDVKM. Trimming shortened V by 6 bases and J by 2 bases, and 10 bases separated the two germline ends. The CDR3 DNA follows: TGTGCCAGCAGCCTATCCCCCAACTATGGCTACACCTTC. Its protein is CASSLSPNYGYTF.

This clone was observed a single time. The gene calls are TRBV14 and TRBJ2-1; D call uncertain. This CDR3 region has 12 residues. Germline V gene data show CDR1 as SGHDN and CDR2 as FVKESK. The V end was cut by 2 bases, the J end by 9 bases, with 8 bases between. CDR3 in amino acids: CASSQTPVEQFF. Written as DNA, the CDR3 is TGTGCCAGCAGCCAAACCCCGGTTGAGCAGTTCTTC.

The genes are TRBV29-1 and TRBJ2-1; 12 bases align to TRBD2. Per the germline V gene, CDR1 is SQVTM and CDR2 is ANQGSEA. Unmatched junction bases numbered 7, after V lost 7 bases and J lost 9 bases. The CDR3 runs to 13 residues. The CDR3 nucleotides read TGCAGCGCCGCTAGCGGGAGGGGCGGTGAGCAGTTCTTC. Its protein product is CSAASGRGGEQFF.

The genes are TRBV11-3 and TRBJ2-1; D not resolved. Germline V gene lookup returns CDR1 SGHNT and CDR2 YENEEA. The V end was cut by 0 bases, the J end by 8 bases, with 8 bases between. This CDR3 contains 13 residues. CDR3 protein: CASSLDGLDEQFF. DNA for the CDR3: TGTGCCAGCAGCTTAGATGGCCTAGATGAGCAGTTCTTC.

The rearrangement uses TRBV18 and TRBJ1-1; possibly TRBD1 for D (6 bases). Trimming stripped 3 bases from V and 4 bases from J, with 15 bases between. The CDR3 runs to 15 residues. CDR1 and CDR2 (germline): KGHSH, LQKENI. CDR3 residues: CASSPQGSRATEAFF. DNA of the CDR3: TGTGCCAGCTCACCCCAGGGGAGTAGGGCCACTGAAGCTTTCTTT.

The chain uses TRBV28 and TRBJ2-3, with D hard to call. V lost 3 bases to trimming and J lost 2 bases, with 9 bases between them. The CDR3 spans 14 residues. Germline V gene lookup returns CDR1 MDHEN and CDR2 SYDVKM. CDR3 in DNA: TGTGCCAGCAGTTTTTTGGCCAACACAGATACGCAGTATTTT. It is translated as CASSFLANTDTQYF.

V gene TRBV27 combines with J gene TRBJ2-6; 7 bases match TRBD1. Germline lookup yields CDR1 MNHEY and CDR2 SMNVEV (reference sequence). The CDR3 extends over 17 amino acids. J gave up 0 bases and V 4 bases, and 6 bases lay outside the gene matches. Here the CDR3 reads CASSSRQGGSGANVLTF. DNA for the CDR3: TGTGCCAGCAGTTCACGACAGGGCGGCTCTGGGGCCAACGTCCTGACTTTC.

This CDR3 reads CASSDSYGANTEAFF. Here the CDR3 DNA reads TGTGCCAGCAGTGATAGTTATGGGGCCAACACTGAAGCTTTCTTT. The chain has TRBV2 and TRBJ1-1; D might be TRBD1 (5 bases). This CDR3 has 15 amino acids. CDR1 SNHLY and CDR2 FYNNEI come from the germline V gene. V lost 3 bases, J lost 2 bases, and 13 bases lay in between.

V usage is TRBV2 and J usage is TRBJ2-1; D not certain. The CDR3 runs 15 residues. Trimming removed 1 base at V and 2 bases at J, with 9 bases between. Germline V CDR1 and CDR2: SNHLY, FYNNEI. The CDR3 spells CASSEDSPTYNEQFF. The CDR3 DNA is TGTGCCAGCAGTGAAGATTCCCCTACCTACAATGAGCAGTTCTTC.

This clone came up once. The chain joins TRBV5-8 to TRBJ2-1, with 7 bases lining up with TRBD2. The V segment lost 3 bases and the J segment 4 bases; nucleotides outside the gene matches: 7. The CDR3 is 15 residues long. Germline V gene data show CDR1 as SGHTS and CDR2 as YDEGEE. In DNA, the CDR3 is TGTGCCAGCAGCTCGCGGGGGTCAGTATACAATGAGCAGTTCTTC. This codes for CASSSRGSVYNEQFF. The whole variable domain, filled in from reference TRBV5-8 and TRBJ2-1, reads EAGVTQSPTHLIKTRGQQATLRCSPISGHTSVYWYQQALGLGLQFLLWYDEGEERNRGNFPPRFSGRQFPNYSSELNVNALELEDSALYLCASSSRGSVYNEQFFGPGTRLTVL.

The chain uses TRBV15 and TRBJ2-7; 12 bases map to TRBD2. Germline values: CDR1 LNHNV, CDR2 YYDKDF (reference sequence). Trimming at V came to 1 base and at J to 2 bases, leaving 3 bases not matched to a gene. The length of the CDR3 is 16 residues. CDR3 nucleotides: TGTGCCACCAGCAGAGCCGGGACTAGCGGGCCCTACGAGCAGTACTTC. Amino acid sequence: CATSRAGTSGPYEQYF.

This clone occurred a few times. The chain combines TRBV28 with TRBJ2-5; 8 bases are shared with TRBD2. V lost 7 bases, J lost 3 bases, and 4 bases stayed unmatched. The CDR3 length is 13 residues. The germline CDR1 and CDR2 sequences are MDHEN and SYDVKM. The CDR3 DNA reads as TGTGCCAGCATTTCGGGAGGGGAAGAGACCCAGTACTTC. It yields the protein CASISGGEETQYF. The whole variable domain, filled in from reference TRBV28 and TRBJ2-5, reads DVKVTQSSRYLVKRTGEKVFLECVQDMDHENMFWYRQDPGLGLRLIYFSYDVKMKEKGDIPEGYSVSREKKERFSLILESASTNQTSMYLCASISGGEETQYFGPGTRLLVL.

The chain employs TRBV10-3 and TRBJ2-7; possibly TRBD2 for D (5 bases). This CDR3 comprises 11 residues. CDR1 and CDR2 from the germline V gene are ENHRY and SYGVKD. V gave up 7 bases and J gave up 6 bases, with 10 bases separating them. Here the CDR3 reads CAITSGSEQYF. Written as DNA, the CDR3 is TGTGCCATCACAAGCGGAAGCGAGCAGTACTTC.

This sequence joins TRBV7-8 and TRBJ2-5; tentatively, D is TRBD1 (6 bases). The germline gives CDR1 SGHVS, CDR2 FQNEAQ. This CDR3 comprises 11 residues. Trimming stripped 5 bases from V and 8 bases from J, with 9 bases between. Here the CDR3 reads CASSLQGTQYF. The CDR3 DNA sequence: TGTGCCAGCAGCCTACAGGGAACCCAGTACTTC.

This chain uses TRBV28 with TRBJ1-2, with TRBD1 matching over 8 bases. The CDR3 covers 14 residues. V was pared by 5 bases and J by 8 bases, with 10 bases of the junction left unmatched. Germline assignment: CDR1 MDHEN and CDR2 SYDVKM. The CDR3 nucleotides are TGTGCCAGCAGTACCTGGACAGGGCTCTGGGGCTACACCTTC. The encoded protein is CASSTWTGLWGYTF.

The V gene is TRBV13, the J gene TRBJ2-1; D is perhaps TRBD2 (6 bases). The V end was cut by 4 bases, the J end by 1 base, with 17 bases between. The V gene's germline CDR1 is PRHDT and CDR2 FYEKMQ (reference sequence). The CDR3 is 17 residues long. The CDR3 region is CASSSQRTTRSYNEQFF. CDR3 nucleotides: TGTGCCAGCAGCTCCCAAAGGACTACCAGGTCCTACAATGAGCAGTTCTTC.

This clone was counted only a few times. This sequence joins TRBV15 and TRBJ2-6; D ambiguous. The CDR3 contains 17 residues. V lost 0 bases and J 0 bases, leaving 9 bases between the germline ends. CDR1 and CDR2 from the germline V gene are LNHNV and YYDKDF (reference sequence). The CDR3, as DNA: TGTGCCACCAGCAGAGAGGCAGTAAGCTCTGGGGCCAACGTCCTGACTTTC. Translation gives CATSREAVSSGANVLTF.

V gene TRBV29-1 combines with J gene TRBJ2-1; D is uncertain. This CDR3 region has 11 residues. Trimming stripped 4 bases from V and 7 bases from J, with 8 bases between. Germline loops: CDR1 SQVTM, CDR2 ANQGSEA. This chain's CDR3 is CSVVTGNEQFF. CDR3 DNA: TGCAGCGTTGTGACGGGTAATGAGCAGTTCTTC.